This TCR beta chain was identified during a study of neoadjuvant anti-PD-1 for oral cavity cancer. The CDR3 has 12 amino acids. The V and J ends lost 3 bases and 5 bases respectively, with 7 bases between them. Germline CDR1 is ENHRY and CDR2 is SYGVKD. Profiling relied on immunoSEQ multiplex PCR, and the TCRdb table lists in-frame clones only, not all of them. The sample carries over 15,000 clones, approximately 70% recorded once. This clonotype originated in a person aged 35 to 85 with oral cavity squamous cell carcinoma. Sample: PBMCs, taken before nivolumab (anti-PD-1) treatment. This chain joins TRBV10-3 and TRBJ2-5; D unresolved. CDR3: CAISDGFETQYF. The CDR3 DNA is TGTGCCATCAGTGACGGCTTTGAGACCCAGTACTTC.